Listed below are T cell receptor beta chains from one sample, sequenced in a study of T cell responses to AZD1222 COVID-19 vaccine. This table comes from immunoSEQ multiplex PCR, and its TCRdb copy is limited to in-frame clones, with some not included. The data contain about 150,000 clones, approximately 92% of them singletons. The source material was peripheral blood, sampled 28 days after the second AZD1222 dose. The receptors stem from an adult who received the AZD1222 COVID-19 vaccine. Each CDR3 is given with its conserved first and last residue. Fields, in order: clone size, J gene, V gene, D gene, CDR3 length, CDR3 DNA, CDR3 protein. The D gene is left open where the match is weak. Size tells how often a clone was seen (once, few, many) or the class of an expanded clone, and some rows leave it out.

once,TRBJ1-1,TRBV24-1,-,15,TGTGCCACCAGTGTCCCCTTATCGGGGTACACTGAAGCTTTCTTT,CATSVPLSGYTEAFF
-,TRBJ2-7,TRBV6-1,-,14,TGTGCCAGCAGTGAAGTATCGGGGGCCTACGAGCAGTACTTC,CASSEVSGAYEQYF
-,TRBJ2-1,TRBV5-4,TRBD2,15,TGTGCCAGCAGCCCGGAGGCTAGCGGGAGGGCTGAGCAGTTCTTC,CASSPEASGRAEQFF
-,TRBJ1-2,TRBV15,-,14,TGTGCCACCAGCAGAGAATACAGCCGGGGTGGCTACACCTTC,CATSREYSRGGYTF
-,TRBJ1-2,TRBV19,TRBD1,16,TGTGCCAGTAGCCCCGGGACAGCCGTGTCGAGGAATGGCTACACCTTC,CASSPGTAVSRNGYTF
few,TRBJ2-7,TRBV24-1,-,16,TGTGCCACCAGTGATTTGGGGGCAACAGGGACCTACGAGCAGTACTTC,CATSDLGATGTYEQYF
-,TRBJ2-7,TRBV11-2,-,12,TGTGCCAGCAGTTCTCTACGCTTCCAGCAGTACTTC,CASSSLRFQQYF
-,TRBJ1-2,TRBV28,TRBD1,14,TGTGCCAGCAGGTCGCCGGGACAGACCTATGGCTACACCTTC,CASRSPGQTYGYTF
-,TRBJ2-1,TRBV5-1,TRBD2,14,TGCGCCAGCAGCTCCTACGGGACTAGCGATGAGCAGTTCTTC,CASSSYGTSDEQFF
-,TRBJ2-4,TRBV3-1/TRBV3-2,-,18,TGTGCCAGCAGCCAAGATTTATTTCGGGACTCGACCAAAAACATTCAGTACTTC,CASSQDLFRDSTKNIQYF
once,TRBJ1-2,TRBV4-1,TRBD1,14,TGCGCCAGCAGCCAAGTGGGACAGTACTATGGCTACACCTTC,CASSQVGQYYGYTF
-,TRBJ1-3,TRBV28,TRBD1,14,TGTGCCAGCAGGCAGGGGGCGGCTGGAAACACCATATATTTT,CASRQGAAGNTIYF
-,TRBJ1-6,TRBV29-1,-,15,TGCAGCGCCAGGCTGGAGAGCTCCTATAATTCACCCCTCCACTTT,CSARLESSYNSPLHF
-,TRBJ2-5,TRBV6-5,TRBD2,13,TGTGCCAGCATTCCCAGCGGGAGGGGCACCCAGTACTTC,CASIPSGRGTQYF
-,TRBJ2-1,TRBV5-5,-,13,TGTGCCAGCAGCCCGGGTCCTTACAATGAGCAGTTCTTC,CASSPGPYNEQFF
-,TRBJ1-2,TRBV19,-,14,TGTGCCAGTATAGGTGGACCGTCCGAGGGAGGCTACACCTTC,CASIGGPSEGGYTF
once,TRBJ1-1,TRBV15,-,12,TGTGCCACCAGCAGAGGGGACTTGAAAGCTTTCTTT,CATSRGDLKAFF
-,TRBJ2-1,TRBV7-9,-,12,TGTGCCAGCAGCGCGGGTGGGAATGAGCAGTTCTTC,CASSAGGNEQFF
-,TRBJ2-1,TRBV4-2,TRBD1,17,TGTGCCAGCAGCCAAGAGGAAGGACAGGGGGCTTTTGATGAGCAGTTCTTC,CASSQEEGQGAFDEQFF
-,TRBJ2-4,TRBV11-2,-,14,TGTGCCAGCAGCTCCTTAACGGCCAAAAACATTCAGTACTTC,CASSSLTAKNIQYF